This TCR beta chain comes out of a study of T cells after yellow fever vaccination. Points on this clonotype: Its antigen is not identified. Its ends do not fully match the called genes, so a read error is possible.

Study observations and caveats: Booster sampling recovered most clones from primary vaccination (96% CD4, approximately 88% CD8). Clonotype sharing between CD4 and CD8 compartments was small.

The CDR3 consists of 13 residues. Germline loops: CDR1 SGHTA, CDR2 FQGNSA. A process of 5'RACE template switching, which added a universal primer site and UMIs, was used to make TCR cDNA. TCRdb reanalysed the 5' RACE reads using MiXCR and keeps one entry per CDR3 protein. The sample shows more than 300,000 distinct CDR3 sequences, around 7% of them seen only once. The TCR was taken from a man aged 18 to 29 who received the YFV17D yellow fever vaccine. This chain joins TRBV7-2 and TRBJ2-2; no clear D. The sequencing used PBMCs, collected more than 40 days after the first yellow fever vaccination. The CDR3 loop reads CASGFESDGELFF. CDR3 DNA sequence: TGTGCCAGCGGCTTCGAGTCAGACGGGGAGCTGTTTTTT.